These 28 T cell receptor beta chains came from one sample sequenced in a study of T-cell memory formation after mild COVID-19. TCRdb redid the calling of the 5' RACE reads with MiXCR, one entry per CDR3 protein. Here the sample spans around 300,000 distinct CDR3 sequences, roughly 13% being singletons. The sample consisted of PBMCs or a T cell subset sorted from them (not recorded which). The receptors stem from a man between 18 and 29 years old who had mild COVID-19 (a few samples of this study predate the infection). Cell type and time point are not known.

This chain links TRBV2 with TRBJ2-3; 7 bases line up with TRBD1. Germline CDR1 is SNHLY and CDR2 is FYNNEI. CDR3 length equals 14 residues. Germline trimming cut 4 bases from V and 5 bases from J; bases unmatched to any gene: 6. The CDR3 loop is CASSAQGGRDTQYF. In DNA form, the CDR3 reads TGTGCCAGCAGTGCCCAAGGGGGCCGAGATACGCAGTATTTT.

This clonotype was seen a few times. V gene TRBV15 combines with J gene TRBJ2-3; no clear D. CDR1 is LNHNV, CDR2 YYDKDF, per germline (reference sequence). CDR3 size: 17 residues. Trimming pared 1 base from V and 2 bases from J, leaving 16 bases between. The CDR3 sequence: CATSRASLGLLTDTQYF. As DNA, the CDR3 is TGTGCCACCAGCAGAGCCTCTTTGGGCCTCCTCACAGATACGCAGTATTTT.

This sequence joins TRBV18 and TRBJ1-1, with TRBD1 matching 9 bases. Unmatched junction bases numbered 7, after V lost 3 bases and J lost 5 bases. CDR3 size: 15 residues. Germline V lookup: CDR1 KGHSH, CDR2 LQKENI. The CDR3 loop is CASSPFTGGETEAFF. CDR3 DNA: TGTGCCAGCTCACCGTTCACAGGGGGCGAGACTGAAGCTTTCTTT.

This clonotype was counted a single time. The V and J genes are TRBV5-1 and TRBJ2-1; D could derive from TRBD1 or TRBD2 (6 bases each). The V end was cut by 0 bases, the J end by 6 bases, with 25 bases between. Germline-derived CDR1 and CDR2 are SGHRS and YFSETQ. This CDR3 region has 19 residues. Here the CDR3 reads CASSLEAGGGTWRINEQFF. Written as DNA, the CDR3 is TGCGCCAGCAGCTTGGAGGCGGGTGGGGGGACATGGAGGATCAATGAGCAGTTCTTC.

In the case of this clonotype: Sequence at one end of the junction differs from germline and may be a read error. The V and J genes are TRBV7-2 and TRBJ2-2; TRBD2 is a possible D gene (6 bases). This CDR3 spans 14 amino acids. The germline CDR1 and CDR2 sequences are SGHTA and FQGNSA. The CDR3 loop reads CASSPASVGGELIF. The CDR3 coding sequence is TGTGCCAGCAGCCCCGCCAGCGTTGGCGGGGAGCTGATTTTT.

The V call is TRBV7-7, the J call TRBJ2-5, with 8 bases aligning to TRBD1. V shed 3 bases and J 7 bases; nucleotides not matched to a gene: 7. CDR3 length: 14 residues. Germline loops: CDR1 SSHAT, CDR2 FNYEAQ (reference sequence). In nucleotides, the CDR3 is TGTGCCAGCAGCTTGGGGACAGGAGGGGCGACCCAGTACTTC. This encodes CASSLGTGGATQYF.

This clonotype has just a few counts. The genes are TRBV7-2 and TRBJ1-3; the D is unclear. Trimming pared 1 base from V and 4 bases from J, leaving 14 bases between. The V gene's germline CDR1 is SGHTA and CDR2 FQGNSA. The CDR3 is made up of 16 amino acids. The CDR3 coding sequence is TGTGCCAGCAGCTTAGAGTGGTCCGTCTCAGGAAACACCATATATTTT. Translating gives CASSLEWSVSGNTIYF.

This chain uses TRBV6-1 with TRBJ2-3; D possibly corresponds to TRBD1 (5 bases). This CDR3 is 14 amino acids long. From germline, CDR1 is MNHNS and CDR2 SASEGT. The V gene lost 3 bases and the J gene lost 5 bases, with 12 bases spanning the gap. CDR3 in DNA: TGTGCCAGCAGTGACCAGGGCATGGGAGATACGCAGTATTTT. It is translated as CASSDQGMGDTQYF.

This clonotype was counted a few times. The rearrangement links TRBV12-3 or TRBV12-4 to TRBJ2-2, with TRBD2 matching over 9 bases. The CDR3 runs to 15 residues. V shed 6 bases and J 6 bases; nucleotides not matched to a gene: 8. The CDR3 region is CASRFWTSEAGELFF. The DNA of the CDR3 is TGTGCCAGCAGATTCTGGACTAGCGAAGCCGGGGAGCTGTTTTTT.

V usage is TRBV7-7 and J usage is TRBJ2-1; D uncertain. The length of the CDR3 is 13 residues. From germline, CDR1 is SSHAT and CDR2 FNYEAQ (reference sequence). Trimming removed 1 base from V and 8 bases from J, with 9 bases in between. CDR3 residues: CASSLDGGDEQFF. In DNA form, the CDR3 reads TGTGCCAGCAGCTTAGATGGTGGGGATGAGCAGTTCTTC.

J is TRBJ1-3 and V is TRBV29-1, with D hard to call. Germline CDR1 SQVTM, CDR2 ANQGSEA. Trimming removed 0 bases from V and 3 bases from J, with 12 bases in between. The CDR3 extends over 15 amino acids. CDR3 nucleotides: TGCAGCGTTGAAGATTGGAAAGTGGGTGGAAACACCATATATTTT. Translated: CSVEDWKVGGNTIYF.

This clonotype was recorded a few times. This chain joins TRBV5-5 and TRBJ2-1; 12 bases align to TRBD1. Trimming removed 1 base from V and 6 bases from J; junction bases left unmatched: 8. The germline gives CDR1 SGHKS, CDR2 YYEKEE (reference sequence). This CDR3 is 17 amino acids long. The CDR3 bases are TGTGCCAGCAGCTTGAATAATTGGGGACAGGGGGCCAATGAGCAGTTCTTC. Protein: CASSLNNWGQGANEQFF.

This clonotype was counted only a few times. The rearrangement uses TRBV11-2 and TRBJ2-1; D might be TRBD1 (6 bases). V was clipped by 5 bases and J by 4 bases, with 12 bases between them. The germline V gene has CDR1 SGHAT and CDR2 FQNNGV. The CDR3 length is 14 residues. CDR3 amino acids: CASSRTVKYNEQFF. CDR3 nucleotides: TGTGCCAGCAGCCGGACAGTTAAGTACAATGAGCAGTTCTTC.

This clonotype was observed a few times. The CDR3 sequence is CASSPPLGGHEQFF. CDR3 bases: TGTGCCAGCAGTCCGCCCCTGGGGGGCCATGAGCAGTTCTTC. The chain couples TRBV27 to TRBJ2-1; D assignment may be TRBD1 or TRBD2 (6 bases each). V was clipped by 5 bases and J by 8 bases, with 16 bases between them. The CDR3 sequence is 14 residues long. Per germline, CDR1 MNHEY and CDR2 SMNVEV (reference sequence).

The V and J genes are TRBV6-2 or TRBV6-3 and TRBJ2-1; D is unresolved. The germline V and J ends were trimmed by 6 bases and 6 bases, with 12 bases remaining between them. CDR3 length: 13 residues. Germline CDR1 MNHEY, CDR2 SVGEGT. The CDR3 loop reads CASSLFMVNEQFF. The CDR3 bases are TGTGCCAGCAGCCTGTTTATGGTCAATGAGCAGTTCTTC.

This clonotype was detected a few times. CDR3 nucleotides: TGCGCCAGCACTGCTACGGCGAGGAACACTGAAGCTTTCTTT. Its translation: CASTATARNTEAFF. The rearrangement links TRBV10-2 to TRBJ1-1; D gene ambiguous. The V end lost 7 bases, the J end lost 1 base, and 13 bases lay between the germline ends. The germline V gene encodes CDR1 WSHSY and CDR2 SAAADI. The CDR3 has 14 amino acids.

The chain couples TRBV18 to TRBJ1-3, with 7 bases lining up with TRBD1. The junction had 18 bases not matched to a gene; V was cut back by 10 bases and J by 0 bases. CDR3 size: 18 residues. CDR1 is KGHSH, CDR2 LQKENI, per germline. In DNA, the CDR3 is TGTGCCACTACTTGGGACAGTGGGATCGGATTCTCTGGAAACACCATATATTTT. This encodes CATTWDSGIGFSGNTIYF.

This clonotype occurred many times. The chain uses TRBV5-1 and TRBJ2-3; 9 positions match TRBD1. Germline assignment: CDR1 SGHRS and CDR2 YFSETQ. This CDR3 contains 17 residues. With V trimmed by 4 bases and J by 4 bases, 13 bases remained unmatched. Here the CDR3 DNA reads TGCGCCAGCAGCCTTCCGGACAGGGGCATTTTATCAGATACGCAGTATTTT. It is translated as CASSLPDRGILSDTQYF. Using reference TRBV5-1 and TRBJ2-3 for the parts outside the CDR3, the full variable domain is KAGVTQTPRYLIKTRGQQVTLSCSPISGHRSVSWYQQTPGQGLQFLFEYFSETQRNKGNFPGRFSGRQFSNSRSEMNVSTLELGDSALYLCASSLPDRGILSDTQYFGPGTRLTVL.

This clonotype has more than one count but fewer than ten. V usage is TRBV20-1 and J usage is TRBJ1-2; D unresolved. Trimming cost V 4 bases and J 2 bases, with 8 bases left between them. CDR3 length: 12 amino acids. CDR1 is DFQATT and CDR2 is SNEGSKA in the germline V gene (reference sequence). The CDR3 region is CSAKQQNYGYTF. The DNA of the CDR3 is TGCAGTGCTAAACAGCAAAACTATGGCTACACCTTC.

The V gene is TRBV3-1, the J gene TRBJ2-2; D tentatively fits TRBD1 or TRBD2 (5 bases each). Germline V CDR1 and CDR2: LGHDT, YNNKEL (reference sequence). Trimming took 2 bases from V and 2 from J, leaving 18 bases between them. The length of the CDR3 is 18 residues. CDR3 in amino acids: CASSQSSGQGFNTGELFF. The CDR3 nucleotides read TGTGCCAGCAGCCAATCTTCGGGGCAGGGCTTTAACACCGGGGAGCTGTTTTTT.

This clonotype was detected only a few times. The chain couples TRBV20-1 to TRBJ2-3, with 16 bases that match TRBD2. The ends lost 0 bases at V and 4 bases at J; junction bases unmatched: 7. Germline CDR1 is DFQATT and CDR2 is SNEGSKA (reference sequence). The CDR3 totals 18 residues. CDR3 coding DNA: TGCAGTGCTAGAGATTCGGGGACTAGCGGGGGGGGCGCAGATACGCAGTATTTT. Translation gives CSARDSGTSGGGADTQYF.

This chain joins TRBV28 and TRBJ2-1; TRBD1 aligns across 10 bases. Germline assignment: CDR1 MDHEN and CDR2 SYDVKM. The CDR3 runs 15 residues. The junction had 6 bases not matched to a gene; V was cut back by 6 bases and J by 4 bases. The DNA of the CDR3 is TGTGCCAGCAGAGCCGGGACAGGGGATTACAATGAGCAGTTCTTC. Translated, it gives CASRAGTGDYNEQFF.

This clonotype was counted a few times. The rearrangement links TRBV10-3 to TRBJ2-2; 12 positions agree with TRBD2. The CDR3 has 16 residues. V dropped 3 bases and J dropped 7; count of bases not matched to a gene: 6. Germline CDR1 reads ENHRY; CDR2 reads SYGVKD. The CDR3 nucleotides read TGTGCCATCAGTGATTGGACTAGCGGGGTTAACGGGGAGCTGTTTTTT. Amino acid sequence: CAISDWTSGVNGELFF.

This clonotype occurred a few times. The chain has TRBV21-1 and TRBJ1-6; TRBD1 is the table's D call and was not checked against the DNA. TRBV21-1 is a listed pseudogene. The CDR3 sequence is 17 residues long. The CDR3 loop is CASSKGRPGQGGSPLHF. CDR3 bases: TGTGCCAGCAGCAAAGGAAGACCGGGACAGGGGGGCTCACCCCTCCACTTT.

V usage is TRBV20-1 and J usage is TRBJ1-1; TRBD1 is a possible D gene (5 bases). This CDR3 comprises 14 residues. V lost 6 bases, J lost 0 bases, and 14 bases lay in between. Per germline, CDR1 DFQATT and CDR2 SNEGSKA (reference sequence). The CDR3 DNA reads as TGCAGTGCCGTGCGGGGGGGGATGAACACTGAAGCTTTCTTT. Its translation: CSAVRGGMNTEAFF.

The V gene is TRBV11-2, the J gene TRBJ1-5; no firm D call. Trimming removed 6 bases at V and 0 bases at J, with 9 bases between. This CDR3 region has 14 residues. Germline V gene data show CDR1 as SGHAT and CDR2 as FQNNGV. CDR3 region: CASSPTFSNQPQHF. As DNA, the CDR3 is TGTGCCAGCAGTCCTACCTTTAGCAATCAGCCCCAGCATTTT.

The rearrangement links TRBV3-1 to TRBJ1-1, with D possibly being TRBD1 (6 bases). The CDR3 contains 12 residues. CDR1 and CDR2 from the germline V gene are LGHDT and YNNKEL (reference sequence). V was shortened by 8 bases and J by 4 bases, with 11 bases between the two germline ends. The CDR3 region is CASLGAGTEAFF. The CDR3 nucleotides read TGTGCCAGCTTGGGGGCAGGCACTGAAGCTTTCTTT. The whole variable domain, filled in from reference TRBV3-1 and TRBJ1-1, reads DTAVSQTPKYLVTQMGNDKSIKCEQNLGHDTMYWYKQDSKKFLKIMFSYNNKELIINETVPNRFSPKSPDKAHLNLHINSLELGDSAVYFCASLGAGTEAFFGQGTRLTVV.

The table lists this clonotype with a few counts. The J gene is TRBJ1-3, the V gene TRBV20-1; D is perhaps TRBD1 (6 bases). CDR1 is DFQATT and CDR2 is SNEGSKA in the germline V gene (reference sequence). The CDR3 sequence is 15 residues long. Trimming removed 0 bases at V and 2 bases at J, with 11 bases between. The CDR3 is CSARDSRGPGNTIYF. The DNA of the CDR3 is TGCAGTGCTAGAGATTCTCGGGGGCCTGGAAACACCATATATTTT.